These 18 T cell receptor beta chains share one sample of origin, sequenced in a study of T-cell memory formation after mild COVID-19. MiXCR was run by TCRdb on the 5' RACE reads, yielding one entry per CDR3 protein. This sample has about 430,000 distinct CDR3 sequences, with 18% found just once. Sequencing input: PBMCs or a T cell subset sorted from them (not recorded which). The receptors come from a man aged 18 to 29 who had mild COVID-19 (a few samples of this study predate the infection). Cell type and time point are not known.

This clonotype was seen only a few times. This chain joins TRBV12-3 or TRBV12-4 and TRBJ1-2, with D uncertain. The CDR3 has 13 residues. V was shortened by 7 bases and J by 2 bases, with 11 bases between the two germline ends. In DNA, the CDR3 is TGTGCCAGCACCCCCTTTGGAAACTATGGCTACACCTTC. Protein product: CASTPFGNYGYTF.

This clonotype was observed a handful of times. The V call is TRBV5-4, the J call TRBJ2-1; D gene uncertain. Trimming cost V 3 bases and J 2 bases, with 12 bases left between them. The CDR3 spans 15 residues. The germline CDR1 and CDR2 sequences are SGHNT and YYREEE (reference sequence). CDR3 residues: CASSSTGRAYNEQFF. The CDR3 DNA reads as TGTGCCAGCAGCTCCACGGGCCGAGCCTACAATGAGCAGTTCTTC.

The chain couples TRBV4-2 to TRBJ2-7, with a tentative D call TRBD1 (6 bases). This CDR3 is 15 amino acids long. Trimming cost V 4 bases and J 0 bases, with 13 bases left between them. Germline assignment: CDR1 LGHNA and CDR2 YNFKEQ. This CDR3 reads CASSPTYRASYEQYF. CDR3 nucleotides: TGTGCCAGCAGCCCGACCTACAGGGCCTCCTACGAGCAGTACTTC.

This clonotype was counted only a few times. The chain is built from TRBV3-1 and TRBJ1-1; D remains ambiguous. The CDR3 loop spans 11 amino acids. Germline V gene lookup returns CDR1 LGHDT and CDR2 YNNKEL (reference sequence). Trimming pared 3 bases from V and 5 bases from J, leaving 4 bases between. The CDR3 coding sequence is TGTGCCAGCAGCCATCTAACTGAAGCTTTCTTT. Protein product: CASSHLTEAFF. Variable domain in full (rest from reference TRBV3-1 and TRBJ1-1): DTAVSQTPKYLVTQMGNDKSIKCEQNLGHDTMYWYKQDSKKFLKIMFSYNNKELIINETVPNRFSPKSPDKAHLNLHINSLELGDSAVYFCASSHLTEAFFGQGTRLTVV.

The gene calls are TRBV5-1 and TRBJ2-3; D gene ambiguous. Germline V gene lookup returns CDR1 SGHRS and CDR2 YFSETQ. CDR3 length: 15 residues. The ends were cut back, 2 bases at V and 6 bases at J, with 16 bases in the middle. CDR3 loop: CASSFRSGYVDTQYF. The CDR3 DNA is TGCGCCAGCAGCTTCCGCTCAGGTTACGTGGATACGCAGTATTTT.

V usage is TRBV7-6 and J usage is TRBJ2-5; 7 nucleotides match TRBD1. Germline V gene lookup returns CDR1 SGHVS and CDR2 FNYEAQ. V lost 5 bases to trimming and J lost 0 bases; unmatched junction nucleotides: 6. The CDR3 runs 15 residues. The CDR3: CASSTQTGYQETQYF. In nucleotides, the CDR3 is TGTGCCAGCAGCACTCAGACAGGGTACCAAGAGACCCAGTACTTC.

The CDR3 region is CAINGDWNTGELFF. CDR3 DNA sequence: TGTGCCATCAACGGGGACTGGAACACCGGGGAGCTGTTTTTT. The chain joins TRBV10-3 to TRBJ2-2, with TRBD2 as a possible D gene (6 bases). This CDR3 region has 14 residues. Germline V CDR1 and CDR2: ENHRY, SYGVKD. V lost 7 bases, J lost 1 base, and 10 bases lay in between.

The J gene is TRBJ2-1, the V gene TRBV6-2 or TRBV6-3; TRBD2 matches at 13 bases. Trimming removed 2 bases from V and 1 base from J; junction bases left unmatched: 5. Germline V CDR1 and CDR2: MNHEY, SVGEGT. The CDR3 runs to 18 residues. CDR3 protein: CASSYATSGGSSYNEQFF. For the CDR3, the DNA is TGTGCCAGCAGTTACGCGACTAGCGGGGGGTCTTCCTACAATGAGCAGTTCTTC.

This clonotype was seen a few times. The chain is built from TRBV4-1 and TRBJ1-6; 7 bases are shared with TRBD1. Trimming took 1 base from V and 10 from J; bases not matched to a gene: 7. The CDR3 has 15 amino acids. Germline assignment: CDR1 MGHRA and CDR2 YSYEKL. CDR3 sequence reads: CASSQGTGMRSPLHF. DNA of the CDR3: TGCGCCAGCAGCCAAGGGACAGGCATGCGGTCACCCCTCCACTTT.

This clonotype was seen only a few times. This chain links TRBV5-1 with TRBJ2-1; 11 bases are shared with TRBD2. V dropped 4 bases and J dropped 5; count of bases not matched to a gene: 5. The length of the CDR3 is 15 residues. The germline gives CDR1 SGHRS, CDR2 YFSETQ. The DNA of the CDR3 is TGCGCCAGCAGCATGGGACTAGCGGTGAACAATGAGCAGTTCTTC. Its translation: CASSMGLAVNNEQFF.

There are a few counts of this clonotype. The rearrangement joins TRBV6-5 to TRBJ2-7, with a possible D match to TRBD2 (6 bases). The V and J ends lost 6 bases and 5 bases respectively, with 14 bases between them. This CDR3 comprises 13 residues. In germline, CDR1 is MNHEY, CDR2 SVGAGI. The CDR3 protein is CASSLWRGNEQYV. The CDR3 nucleotides read TGTGCCAGCAGCCTCTGGCGGGGAAACGAGCAGTACGTC.

The V and J genes are TRBV7-2 and TRBJ2-3; 12 bases are a match to TRBD2. J lost 0 bases, V lost 5 bases, and 6 bases had no gene match. Germline V CDR1 and CDR2: SGHTA, FQGNSA. The CDR3 sequence is 17 residues long. The CDR3 sequence: CASSLRLAGVSTDTQYF. CDR3 nucleotides: TGTGCCAGCAGCCTCAGACTAGCGGGGGTTAGCACAGATACGCAGTATTTT.

This clonotype has just a few counts. This chain links TRBV28 with TRBJ1-1; D gene unclear. The germline V gene has CDR1 MDHEN and CDR2 SYDVKM. V lost 3 bases, J lost 2 bases, and 7 bases lay in between. This CDR3 is built from 13 residues. This CDR3 reads CASSFEGNTEAFF. The DNA for the CDR3 is TGTGCCAGCAGTTTTGAGGGAAACACTGAAGCTTTCTTT.

This sequence joins TRBV4-1 and TRBJ1-4, with no clear D. Trimming took off 1 base at V and 4 bases at J, with 10 bases between the two ends. The CDR3 has 15 residues. The V gene's germline CDR1 is MGHRA and CDR2 YSYEKL. In DNA form, the CDR3 reads TGCGCCAGCAGCCAAGTGGGCAGCCTTAATGAAAAACTGTTTTTT. Its translation is CASSQVGSLNEKLFF.

This clonotype was found a few times. The gene calls are TRBV5-1 and TRBJ2-1, with 9 bases aligning to TRBD1. The germline gives CDR1 SGHRS, CDR2 YFSETQ. This CDR3 has 14 residues. V was pared by 4 bases and J by 8 bases, with 7 bases of the junction left unmatched. The CDR3 DNA is TGCGCCAGCAGCCTGGACAGGGGAATCGATGAGCAGTTCTTC. As protein: CASSLDRGIDEQFF.

This clonotype was seen only once. The V call is TRBV19, the J call TRBJ2-3; TRBD2 matches 7 bases. CDR3 length: 12 residues. CDR1 is LNHDA, CDR2 SQIVND, per germline (reference sequence). With 1 base clipped from V and 8 bases from J, the junction kept 0 bases outside the gene matches. The CDR3 protein is CASSIGEGTQYF. The CDR3 DNA is TGTGCCAGTAGTATAGGGGAGGGTACGCAGTATTTT.

This clonotype was observed a handful of times. The rearrangement uses TRBV12-3 or TRBV12-4 and TRBJ2-3, with D perhaps TRBD2 (5 bases). The V end lost 6 bases, the J end lost 4 bases, and 11 bases lay between the germline ends. The CDR3 extends over 13 amino acids. CDR3 DNA sequence: TGTGCCAGCAGCCACCGGGGTTCAGATACGCAGTATTTT. It encodes CASSHRGSDTQYF.

This chain links TRBV27 with TRBJ2-7; no reliable D call. The germline CDR1 and CDR2 sequences are MNHEY and SMNVEV (reference sequence). V lost 0 bases, J lost 2 bases, and 11 bases lay in between. The CDR3 has 15 amino acids. The CDR3 protein is CASSLSSGLTYEQYF. The CDR3 DNA reads TGTGCCAGCAGTTTATCCTCCGGATTAACCTACGAGCAGTACTTC.